This TCR beta chain came from a study of shared clonotypes between healthy human individuals. Study-wide points: Relative to clonotypes present in all four donors, those not shared had lower generation probabilities.

The deep-level immunoSEQ assay was used. About 30,000 T cell genomes (approximately 210 ng DNA) went into each sorted-subset replicate. TCRdb keeps only in-frame clones here, not all; method: immunoSEQ multiplex PCR. The sample holds about 1 million clones; 75% are singletons and the top ten take approximately 1.5%. Regarding this clone: Antigen specificity is unknown.

Researchers partitioned CD4+ cells into CD45RA+ naive and CD45RA-negative memory subsets. The CDR3 is made up of 13 amino acids. Trimming took off 2 bases at V and 8 bases at J, with 12 bases between the two ends. The germline V gene has CDR1 SGHTA and CDR2 FQGNSA. The specimen was memory CD4+ T cells sorted from blood. Indicated subset: CD45RA-negative fraction. This clonotype was obtained from a man between 18 and 29 years old in good health. The chain couples TRBV7-2 to TRBJ2-5; no firm D call. DNA of the CDR3: TGTGCCAGCAGCTTATCGTCTCTCACCACCCAGTACTTC. This sequence encodes CASSLSSLTTQYF.